The rows below give T cell receptor beta chains drawn from one sample of a study of T cells after yellow fever vaccination. MiXCR, run by TCRdb on the 5' RACE reads, gives a single entry per CDR3 protein. The sample holds 600,000 to 750,000 distinct CDR3 sequences, roughly 12% seen once. Material: PBMCs, obtained on the day of the yellow fever booster vaccination. The receptors were sampled from a man aged 30-40 years who received the YFV17D yellow fever vaccine. Both conserved end residues are part of each CDR3. Fields, in order: D gene, V gene, clone size, J gene, CDR3 protein, CDR3 DNA. A D gene is named only where the DNA matches it firmly. Size is omitted from some rows. Given values are once, few, many or a class for expanded clones.

D gene: TRBD2
V gene: TRBV5-1
clone size: many
J gene: TRBJ2-7
CDR3 protein: CASSEGLADGYEQYF
CDR3 DNA: TGCGCCAGCAGCGAGGGACTAGCGGACGGCTACGAGCAGTACTTC

D gene: -
V gene: TRBV10-2
clone size: many
J gene: TRBJ1-5
CDR3 protein: CASSEDYQPQHF
CDR3 DNA: TGCGCCAGCAGTGAGGATTATCAGCCCCAGCATTTT

D gene: -
V gene: TRBV6-5
clone size: -
J gene: TRBJ1-2
CDR3 protein: CASSYSRGPILGYTF
CDR3 DNA: TGTGCCAGCAGTTACTCACGGGGGCCTATACTTGGCTACACCTTC

D gene: TRBD2
V gene: TRBV6-5
clone size: -
J gene: TRBJ2-4
CDR3 protein: CASRAGGGIQYF
CDR3 DNA: TGTGCCAGCAGGGCGGGGGGCGGCATTCAGTACTTC

D gene: -
V gene: TRBV6-6
clone size: many
J gene: TRBJ1-1
CDR3 protein: CASSYSTNTEAFF
CDR3 DNA: TGTGCCAGCAGTTACTCAACAAACACTGAAGCTTTCTTT

D gene: -
V gene: TRBV6-1
clone size: few
J gene: TRBJ2-1
CDR3 protein: CASNPDRSVANEQFF
CDR3 DNA: TGTGCCAGCAACCCTGACAGGTCCGTGGCCAATGAGCAGTTCTTC

D gene: TRBD2
V gene: TRBV6-1
clone size: -
J gene: TRBJ2-7
CDR3 protein: CASRGPGLPSYYEQYF
CDR3 DNA: TGTGCCAGCAGAGGTCCGGGACTACCATCCTACTACGAGCAGTACTTC

D gene: TRBD1
V gene: TRBV6-2/TRBV6-3
clone size: -
J gene: TRBJ2-7
CDR3 protein: CASSYSGQGQDEQYF
CDR3 DNA: TGTGCCAGCAGTTACTCGGGACAGGGACAGGACGAGCAGTACTTC

D gene: -
V gene: TRBV7-2
clone size: few
J gene: TRBJ1-4
CDR3 protein: CASSSGSNEKLFF
CDR3 DNA: TGTGCCAGCAGCTCGGGTTCTAATGAAAAACTGTTTTTT

D gene: -
V gene: TRBV7-3
clone size: -
J gene: TRBJ2-5
CDR3 protein: CASSLNSGGPQETQYF
CDR3 DNA: TGTGCCAGCAGCTTAAATAGTGGGGGGCCCCAAGAGACCCAGTACTTC

D gene: -
V gene: TRBV5-1
clone size: -
J gene: TRBJ1-1
CDR3 protein: CASSKTAVLMNTEAFF
CDR3 DNA: TGCGCCAGCAGCAAAACAGCAGTACTGATGAACACTGAAGCTTTCTTT

D gene: -
V gene: TRBV3-1
clone size: -
J gene: TRBJ1-5
CDR3 protein: CASSQGHGPQHF
CDR3 DNA: TGTGCCAGCAGCCAAGGTCACGGGCCCCAGCATTTT

D gene: TRBD1
V gene: TRBV7-6
clone size: -
J gene: TRBJ2-7
CDR3 protein: CASSSNPTGGFYEQYF
CDR3 DNA: TGTGCCAGCAGCTCCAACCCGACAGGGGGCTTCTACGAGCAGTACTTC

D gene: TRBD1
V gene: TRBV28
clone size: many
J gene: TRBJ2-1
CDR3 protein: CASSSGTGYNEQFF
CDR3 DNA: TGTGCCAGCAGTTCCGGGACAGGGTACAATGAGCAGTTCTTC

D gene: -
V gene: TRBV19
clone size: few
J gene: TRBJ1-5
CDR3 protein: CASSTGTSYQPQHF
CDR3 DNA: TGTGCCAGTAGTACGGGGACGAGTTATCAGCCCCAGCATTTT

D gene: TRBD1
V gene: TRBV25-1
clone size: few
J gene: TRBJ1-2
CDR3 protein: CASSGQGPGNYGYTF
CDR3 DNA: TGTGCCAGCAGTGGACAGGGGCCCGGGAACTATGGCTACACCTTC

D gene: -
V gene: TRBV6-1
clone size: -
J gene: TRBJ1-2
CDR3 protein: CASSQGPGNGYTF
CDR3 DNA: TGTGCCAGCAGCCAGGGACCAGGCAATGGCTACACCTTC

D gene: -
V gene: TRBV7-9
clone size: -
J gene: TRBJ1-1
CDR3 protein: CASSRQIEAFF
CDR3 DNA: TGTGCCAGCAGCCGACAGATTGAAGCTTTCTTT

D gene: -
V gene: TRBV7-3
clone size: -
J gene: TRBJ1-2
CDR3 protein: CASSPYHGNYGYTF
CDR3 DNA: TGTGCCAGCAGCCCATATCACGGGAACTATGGCTACACCTTC

D gene: -
V gene: TRBV6-6
clone size: few
J gene: TRBJ2-3
CDR3 protein: CASSWGPSDTQYF
CDR3 DNA: TGTGCCAGCAGTTGGGGACCTTCAGATACGCAGTATTTT

D gene: -
V gene: TRBV29-1
clone size: -
J gene: TRBJ2-3
CDR3 protein: CSGQLTDTQYF
CDR3 DNA: TGCAGTGGACAACTCACAGATACGCAGTATTTT

D gene: -
V gene: TRBV4-3
clone size: few
J gene: TRBJ2-2
CDR3 protein: CASQTLGGTGELFF
CDR3 DNA: TGCGCCAGCCAAACGTTAGGGGGTACCGGGGAGCTGTTTTTT

D gene: -
V gene: TRBV5-4
clone size: -
J gene: TRBJ2-3
CDR3 protein: CASSEMTGLGTDTQYF
CDR3 DNA: TGTGCCAGCAGCGAAATGACGGGACTCGGCACAGATACGCAGTATTTT

D gene: -
V gene: TRBV18
clone size: -
J gene: TRBJ1-1
CDR3 protein: CASSPPVGAANTEAFF
CDR3 DNA: TGTGCCAGCTCACCACCAGTCGGGGCGGCGAACACTGAAGCTTTCTTT

D gene: -
V gene: TRBV7-8
clone size: -
J gene: TRBJ2-7
CDR3 protein: CASSLDRWYGVDEQYF
CDR3 DNA: TGTGCCAGCAGCTTAGATAGGTGGTATGGGGTTGACGAGCAGTACTTC